Listed here are 2 T cell receptor beta chains from one sample, sequenced in a study of Graves' ophthalmopathy and Graves' hyperthyroidism. Amplifying from RNA transcripts, the study obtained TCR beta CDR3 regions. First-round RT-PCR used HTBI primers; second-round multiplex PCR followed. TCRdb called the multiplex PCR reads again in MiXCR, with one record for every CDR3 protein. The table has about 170,000 distinct CDR3 sequences, roughly two fifths seen once. The sequenced material came from peripheral blood. The source is a woman in her thirties or forties with Graves' ophthalmopathy.

This clonotype was seen ten or more times. The gene calls are TRBV28 and TRBJ2-5, with D hard to call. The germline CDR1 and CDR2 sequences are MDHEN and SYDVKM. The ends were cut back, 3 bases at V and 0 bases at J, with 5 bases in the middle. The CDR3 consists of 13 residues. CDR3 loop: CASSFRDQETQYF. As DNA, the CDR3 is TGTGCCAGCAGTTTCCGGGACCAAGAGACCCAGTACTTC.

The chain carries TRBV12-3 or TRBV12-4 and TRBJ2-7, with D maybe TRBD1 (6 bases). This CDR3 has 13 amino acids. The V end lost 5 bases, the J end lost 4 bases, and 12 bases lay between the germline ends. The CDR3 sequence: CASSPNRVYEQYF. CDR3 sequence (DNA): TGTGCCAGCAGTCCAAACAGGGTATACGAGCAGTACTTC.